This record looks at one T cell receptor (beta chain) sequence and its context. It has no known antigen specificity. No quality values exist for individual bases; no much larger clone is one base distant. This sample stems from a study of CD8 T cells in ankylosing spondylitis (dated by TCRdb to 2015 to 2018). A note on the overall study: T cell receptor beta repertoires were profiled in healthy donors and ankylosing spondylitis patients so that disease-linked TCR variants could be found. The whole study cohort included under 140 healthy donors and under 30 ankylosing spondylitis patients. Peripheral blood was sampled, and synovial fluid was additionally collected from ankylosing spondylitis patients.

The sequencer was an Illumina HiSeq 2500. Quantitative 5'-RACE with molecular barcodes was used to prepare TCR beta libraries. The paper's processing steps were these. A new computational method based on a probabilistic model of VDJ rearrangement was used to identify disease-linked TCR variants. TCRdb ran its own pipeline on the public reads, namely fastp trimming at Q25 and MiXCR clone calling, and kept in-frame beta chains. Here each entry gathers all rows of one CDR3 protein and keeps the most common genes and DNA. The V and J calls were determined by TCRdb, not by the authors. For this sample the table gives 380,000 or so distinct CDR3 sequences, of which 20% to 25% were detected only once. Around 13% of the sample is held by the ten biggest clonotypes. V ends up 3 bases short and J 4 bases short, with an unmatched junction base count of 5. Including cysteine and phenylalanine, the CDR3 has 14 amino acids. This entry keeps only the CDR3 DNA: 42 bases, framed from base 1. CDR1 and CDR2 are drawn from the germline V gene: WSHSY, SAAADI.

Results and caveats for the whole study, not just this receptor: Some motif variants had previously been reported in the synovial fluid and blood of reactive arthritis patients, which suggests shared mechanisms of disease initiation. The disease-linked clones were reported as significantly enriched in matched synovial fluid samples from ankylosing spondylitis patients. In peripheral blood, the disease-linked clones were found at relatively low frequencies and had a CD8+ phenotype. A TCR beta motif of seven or eight highly homologous amino acid variants appeared characteristic of blood from ankylosing spondylitis patients.

Sequencing was done on a sample of blood, either unsorted or a sorted T cell fraction (not recorded which). The sequence was obtained from a male donor with ankylosing spondylitis or in good health (not recorded which). Recombination connected TRBV10-2 to TRBJ2-7; TRBD1 agrees with 8 junctional bases. The nucleotide sequence reads TGCGCCAGCAGTGAAGTCCACAGGGGGTACGAGCAGTACTTC. Translated, it reads CASSEVHRGYEQYF.